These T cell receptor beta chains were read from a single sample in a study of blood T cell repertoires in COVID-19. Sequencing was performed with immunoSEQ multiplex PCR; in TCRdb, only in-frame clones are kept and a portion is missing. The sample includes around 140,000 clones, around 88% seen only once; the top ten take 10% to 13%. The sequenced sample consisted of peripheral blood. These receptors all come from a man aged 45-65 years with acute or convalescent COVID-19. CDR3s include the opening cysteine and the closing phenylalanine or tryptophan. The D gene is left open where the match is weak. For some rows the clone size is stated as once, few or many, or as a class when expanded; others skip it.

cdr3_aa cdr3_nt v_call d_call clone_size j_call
CASNSFTGGGEQFF TGTGCCAGCAATTCGTTCACAGGGGGTGGTGAGCAGTTCTTC TRBV28 TRBD1 . TRBJ2-1
CASSTGTRDEQYF TGTGCCAGCAGCACTGGGACTCGTGACGAGCAGTACTTC TRBV11-2 . . TRBJ2-7
CASSEGRGDYNEQFF TGTGCCAGCAGTGAGGGGCGGGGGGACTACAATGAGCAGTTCTTC TRBV2 TRBD2 . TRBJ2-1
CASTSTGGNTGELFF TGTGCCAGCACGAGCACAGGGGGTAACACCGGGGAGCTGTTTTTT TRBV18 TRBD1 . TRBJ2-2
CASSPSGRTEAFF TGTGCCAGCAGCCCCTCGGGTCGAACTGAAGCTTTCTTT TRBV11-3 . . TRBJ1-1
CASLTGRGMGDTQYF TGTGCCAGCCTTACAGGGAGGGGAATGGGGGATACGCAGTATTTT TRBV28 . . TRBJ2-3
CASGDRGSEGYTF TGTGCCAGCGGGGACAGGGGGTCGGAGGGCTACACCTTC TRBV6-5 TRBD1 . TRBJ1-2
CASSIDRGERRFYYGYTF TGTGCCAGTAGTATAGATCGTGGAGAGAGGCGTTTTTACTATGGCTACACCTTC TRBV19 . . TRBJ1-2
CASSHTQIPPEETQYF TGTGCCAGCAGCCATACGCAGATACCACCAGAAGAGACCCAGTACTTC TRBV14 . . TRBJ2-5
CASSFRQGLYEQYF TGCGCCAGCAGCTTCCGACAGGGGTTGTACGAGCAGTACTTC TRBV5-1 TRBD1 . TRBJ2-7
CASSAGQGAGNTEAFF TGTGCCAGCAGCGCGGGACAGGGGGCAGGAAACACTGAAGCTTTCTTT TRBV11-3 TRBD1 . TRBJ1-1
CASSLDGNEQFF TGTGCCAGCAGCTTAGACGGTAATGAGCAGTTCTTC TRBV7-2 . few TRBJ2-1
CASSLDRSSYEQYF TGTGCCAGCAGCTTGGACCGTAGCTCCTACGAGCAGTACTTC TRBV5-4 . . TRBJ2-7
CASTPGGKAGETQYF TGTGCCAGCACCCCGGGAGGGAAGGCCGGAGAGACCCAGTACTTC TRBV28 TRBD2 once TRBJ2-5
CASSLSFTGNYEQYF TGTGCCAGCAGCTTGTCGTTCACAGGTAACTACGAGCAGTACTTC TRBV5-6 . . TRBJ2-7
CASSLQTRDEQYF TGCGCCAGCAGCCTCCAGACTAGAGACGAGCAGTACTTC TRBV5-1 . . TRBJ2-7
CASSTLLAGVREQYF TGCGCCAGCAGCACCCTACTAGCGGGAGTGCGTGAGCAGTACTTC TRBV5-1 TRBD2 once TRBJ2-7
CASSPDGYTIYF TGTGCCAGCAGCCCTGACGGGTACACCATATATTTT TRBV14 . . TRBJ1-3
CASSKPSTGRGDGYTF TGTGCCAGTAGTAAGCCCTCGACAGGGAGAGGGGATGGCTACACCTTC TRBV19 TRBD1 . TRBJ1-2
CASSLPEGRGALETQYF TGTGCCAGCAGCCTCCCGGAGGGGCGGGGGGCGTTAGAGACCCAGTACTTC TRBV3-1/TRBV3-2 TRBD2 once TRBJ2-5
CASRASGISYNEQFF TGTGCCAGCAGGGCCAGCGGGATCTCCTACAATGAGCAGTTCTTC TRBV2 TRBD2 . TRBJ2-1
CASSPGPGDEQYF TGCGCCAGCAGCCCCGGCCCCGGGGACGAGCAGTACTTC TRBV5-1 . . TRBJ2-7
CASSPDRATTEAFF TGTGCCAGCAGCCCGGACAGGGCCACCACTGAAGCTTTCTTT TRBV7-9 TRBD1 . TRBJ1-1
CASSEVKGGTDTQYF TGTGCCAGCAGTGAGGTAAAGGGGGGGACAGATACGCAGTATTTT TRBV6-1 . . TRBJ2-3
CASSFSYTEAFF TGTGCCAGCAGCTTCTCCTACACTGAAGCTTTCTTT TRBV7-2 . . TRBJ1-1
CASSPREDYGYTF TGTGCCAGCAGCCCCCGGGAGGACTATGGCTACACCTTC TRBV7-9 . . TRBJ1-2
CASSLRLAGYNEQFF TGTGCCAGCAGCTTAAGACTAGCGGGTTACAATGAGCAGTTCTTC TRBV7-2 TRBD2 . TRBJ2-1
CASIATGDGNTEAFF TGTGCCAGCATCGCAACAGGGGACGGGAACACTGAAGCTTTCTTT TRBV7-9 TRBD1 . TRBJ1-1
CASRGGDRPDTGELFF TGCGCCAGCAGGGGGGGTGATAGGCCTGACACCGGGGAGCTGTTTTTT TRBV5-1 . . TRBJ2-2
CASSLGQWNTEAFF TGTGCCAGCAGCTTAGGACAGTGGAACACTGAAGCTTTCTTT TRBV11-2 . . TRBJ1-1
CASSLLVSEKLFF TGTGCCAGCAGCTTACTGGTCAGTGAAAAACTGTTTTTT TRBV7-9 . . TRBJ1-4
CASSRTDYYGYTF TGTGCCAGCAGCCGGACAGACTACTATGGCTACACCTTC TRBV7-9 . once TRBJ1-2
CATEKLGSNEQFF TGCGCCACAGAAAAACTGGGCAGCAATGAGCAGTTCTTC TRBV5-1 . . TRBJ2-1
CASREMDRYTEAFF TGTGCCAGTAGAGAGATGGACAGGTACACTGAAGCTTTCTTT TRBV19 TRBD1 . TRBJ1-1
CASSFPRGYTEAFF TGTGCCAGCAGCTTCCCTCGGGGGTACACTGAAGCTTTCTTT TRBV7-2 . once TRBJ1-1
CASSVIPSRYGNEQFF TGCGCCAGCAGCGTTATACCCTCCCGGTATGGCAATGAGCAGTTCTTC TRBV5-1 . . TRBJ2-1
CASSHAGGGTEAFF TGTGCCAGCAGCCATGCGGGTGGTGGCACTGAAGCTTTCTTT TRBV3-1/TRBV3-2 . . TRBJ1-1
CASGSGTSGRNTGELFF TGTGCTAGTGGGTCTGGGACTAGCGGGAGGAACACCGGGGAGCTGTTTTTT TRBV12-5 TRBD2 few TRBJ2-2
CASSPFAMTGQEAFF TGTGCCAGCAGTCCTTTCGCCATGACAGGGCAAGAAGCTTTCTTT TRBV27 TRBD1 . TRBJ1-1
CASSTAGIGYGYTF TGTGCCAGCAGCACCGCAGGGATCGGCTATGGCTACACCTTC TRBV6-5 . few TRBJ1-2
CASATRGTNTGELFF TGTGCCAGCGCCACCCGAGGGACGAACACCGGGGAGCTGTTTTTT TRBV27 . . TRBJ2-2
CSVPTGGRDTEAFF TGCAGCGTTCCGACAGGGGGAAGGGACACTGAAGCTTTCTTT TRBV29-1 TRBD1 . TRBJ1-1
CASRSQSSGNTIYF TGTGCCAGCAGGTCGCAGTCCTCTGGAAACACCATATATTTT TRBV6-5 . . TRBJ1-3
CASASGGLQETQYF TGTGCCAGCGCTAGTGGCGGCTTACAAGAGACCCAGTACTTC TRBV28 . . TRBJ2-5
CASRPGTSGRAADTQYF TGTGCCAGCAGGCCGGGGACTAGCGGGAGGGCCGCAGATACGCAGTATTTT TRBV9 TRBD2 . TRBJ2-3
CASSEWGQGVTEAFF TGTGCCAGCAGTGAGTGGGGACAGGGCGTTACTGAAGCTTTCTTT TRBV6-1 TRBD1 . TRBJ1-1